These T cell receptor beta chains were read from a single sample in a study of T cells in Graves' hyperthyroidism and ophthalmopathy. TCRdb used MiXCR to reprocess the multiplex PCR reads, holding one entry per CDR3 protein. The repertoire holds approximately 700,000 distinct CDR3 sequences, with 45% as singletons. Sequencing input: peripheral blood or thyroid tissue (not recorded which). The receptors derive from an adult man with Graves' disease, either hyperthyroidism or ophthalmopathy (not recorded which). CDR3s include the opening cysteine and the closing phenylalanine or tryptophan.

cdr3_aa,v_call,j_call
CASSFYSGDEKLFF,TRBV5-1,TRBJ1-4
CASPGTSGTTEAFF,TRBV2,TRBJ1-1
CSARQGSLGFF,TRBV20-1,TRBJ1-4
CASSLTGEDSNYGYTF,TRBV25-1,TRBJ1-2
CASSGTGYFDYEQYF,TRBV2,TRBJ2-7
CSVGQGAGYTF,TRBV29-1,TRBJ1-2
CSVYGQGARETQYF,TRBV29-1,TRBJ2-5
CASSLAPVPQNGLFF,TRBV7-9,TRBJ1-4
CASSESRQGNQPQHF,TRBV2,TRBJ1-5
CASSPRRPGQDSYGYTF,TRBV19,TRBJ1-2
CASSQGGRANEQYF,TRBV12-3/TRBV12-4,TRBJ2-7
CASSSGVYEQYF,TRBV10-3,TRBJ2-7
CASSRVSGTEAFF,TRBV7-2,TRBJ1-1
CSGSYEQYF,TRBV29-1,TRBJ2-7
CASSLRTMSSYEQYF,TRBV7-2,TRBJ2-7
CASSTLGGQMNTGELFF,TRBV19,TRBJ2-2
CASNFGQLNTEAFF,TRBV5-1,TRBJ1-1
CASKELVGSLYGYTF,TRBV2,TRBJ1-2
CASLEVQGWQPQHF,TRBV2,TRBJ1-5
CASSEVDSKTGELFF,TRBV6-1,TRBJ2-2
CASGTGVEAFF,TRBV25-1,TRBJ1-1
CASTTSRGRGAGGYTF,TRBV12-3/TRBV12-4,TRBJ1-2
CARQTGNTIYF,TRBV2,TRBJ1-3
CASRGQGARNTEAFF,TRBV7-9,TRBJ1-1
CATGPREQPQHF,TRBV15,TRBJ1-5
CASSMFAGSGNGETQYF,TRBV19,TRBJ2-5
CASSHLAGGYEQYF,TRBV3-1,TRBJ2-7
CASSLVRQPTGELFF,TRBV7-9,TRBJ2-2
CASMDRVMGTEAFF,TRBV7-2,TRBJ1-1
CASSQVFGQPYEQYF,TRBV7-9,TRBJ2-7
CASSIAGLFSGNTIYF,TRBV19,TRBJ1-3
CASTRTEGGEQYF,TRBV7-9,TRBJ2-7
CASRPRGDEKLFF,TRBV7-9,TRBJ1-4
CAVCRTNSNTEAFF,TRBV12-3/TRBV12-4,TRBJ1-1
CASSLATLGSYNSPLHF,TRBV7-8,TRBJ1-6
CAISGQGGDYEQYF,TRBV10-3,TRBJ2-7
CSVAGFMNTEAFF,TRBV29-1,TRBJ1-1
CSELGTEAFF,TRBV29-1,TRBJ1-1
CASSRGQGDPQHF,TRBV9,TRBJ1-5
CASSKPGQLFGYTF,TRBV7-2,TRBJ1-2
CAISDPGAEEAFF,TRBV10-3,TRBJ1-1
CASSYTGATEAFF,TRBV2,TRBJ1-1